The present T cell receptor (beta chain) was sequenced within a study of blood T cells in healthy people across ages. The second PCR ran roughly 7 to 11 cycles with a sample-barcoded 5' primer and J-beta primers. TCRdb reprocessed the 5' RACE reads with MiXCR, giving one entry per CDR3 protein. The data show hundreds of thousands of distinct CDR3 sequences, around 31% seen once. This CDR3 is 16 amino acids long. In germline, CDR1 is SGHDT, CDR2 YYEEEE. Study-level points and caveats: Any changes in expanded clonotypes were possibly confounded, as donor CMV status remained unknown.

As regards this clonotype: Its antigen remains unknown. A junction end diverges from the germline sequence, so it may reflect a read error.

The source is a woman aged 80 or older in good health. V is TRBV5-6 and J is TRBJ2-2, with D possibly being TRBD2 (5 bases). The sample comprised blood. The CDR3 reads CASSHPTTANTGERFF. As DNA, the CDR3 is TGTGCCAGCAGCCATCCGACGACCGCGAACACCGGGGAGCGGTTTTTT.